The next 10 T cell receptor beta chains were all read from a single sample in a study of early T cells in non-severe SARS-CoV-2 infection (dated by TCRdb to about 2021). The method was 5' RACE. The sample was run on a NextSeq 500. TCRdb passed the public sequencing reads through fastp at Q25 and MiXCR, retaining productive beta sequences. For every CDR3 protein sequence, its rows merge into one entry that carries the most common genes and DNA. The sample table contains tens of thousands of distinct CDR3 sequences; only one count was recorded for approximately 5.1% of them. Approximately 5.7% of the sample rests with the top ten. The sample consisted of whole blood, taken at baseline. All receptors come from an adult who was a healthcare worker with PCR-confirmed SARS-CoV-2 infection or an uninfected control (not recorded which).

This clonotype was counted many times. The chain uses TRBV10-3 and TRBJ2-7; 9 bases line up with TRBD1. In germline, CDR1 is ENHRY, CDR2 SYGVKD. V was clipped by 3 bases and J by 1 base; unmatched bases: 7. The CDR3 extends over 16 amino acids. CDR3 loop: CAISDPGTGSSYEQYF. CDR3 in DNA: TGTGCCATCAGTGACCCCGGGACAGGGAGTTCCTACGAGCAGTACTTC.

This clonotype was counted at least ten times. The chain carries TRBV3-1 and TRBJ2-1; D is undetermined. V shed 1 base and J shed 10 bases, with 5 bases lying between them. The V gene's germline CDR1 is LGHDT and CDR2 YNNKEL (reference sequence). CDR3 size: 11 residues. CDR3 DNA sequence: TGTGCCAGCAGCCAAGCTACAGAGCAGTTCTTC. Translated: CASSQATEQFF.

This clonotype was seen many times. V is TRBV7-6 and J is TRBJ2-1; 9 bases are a match to TRBD2. The V gene's germline CDR1 is SGHVS and CDR2 FNYEAQ. J was trimmed by 2 bases and V by 5 bases; bases with no gene match: 7. There are 16 residues in the CDR3. CDR3 loop: CASSENSGRTYNEQFF. The CDR3 nucleotides read TGTGCCAGCAGCGAAAATAGCGGGAGAACCTACAATGAGCAGTTCTTC. Looking up the rest from reference TRBV7-6 and TRBJ2-1 gives the full variable domain: GAGVSQSPRYKVTKRGQDVALRCDPISGHVSLYWYRQALGQGPEFLTYFNYEAQQDKSGLPNDRFSAERPEGSISTLTIQRTEQRDSAMYRCASSENSGRTYNEQFFGPGTRLTVL.

This clonotype was picked up many times. J is TRBJ2-5 and V is TRBV10-3; no reliable D call. The CDR3 spans 13 residues. Trimming stripped 3 bases from V and 3 bases from J, with 8 bases between. Per the germline V gene, CDR1 is ENHRY and CDR2 is SYGVKD. CDR3 region: CAISDGQEETQYF. In nucleotides, the CDR3 is TGTGCCATCAGTGACGGTCAGGAAGAGACCCAGTACTTC.

This clonotype showed up many times. The CDR3 coding sequence is TGTGCCAGCAGCCAAGATTCCGGGATGAACACCGGGGAGCTGTTTTTT. Protein: CASSQDSGMNTGELFF. The V gene is TRBV3-1, the J gene TRBJ2-2; perhaps TRBD2 as D (5 bases). Germline V gives CDR1 LGHDT, CDR2 YNNKEL (reference sequence). V dropped 0 bases and J dropped 1 base, with 9 bases sitting between them. This CDR3 comprises 16 residues.

The CDR3 sequence is CASSPVQPRGNTEAFF. As DNA, the CDR3 is TGTGCCAGCAGCCCGGTACAGCCGAGGGGGAACACTGAAGCTTTCTTT. This rearrangement joins TRBV11-2 to TRBJ1-1, with TRBD1 as a possible D gene (5 bases). There are 16 residues in the CDR3. Trimming left V 5 bases short and J 1 base short, with 17 bases between. Germline lookup yields CDR1 SGHAT and CDR2 FQNNGV. The full variable domain, its missing parts supplied by reference TRBV11-2 and TRBJ1-1, is EAGVAQSPRYKIIEKRQSVAFWCNPISGHATLYWYQQILGQGPKLLIQFQNNGVVDDSQLPKDRFSAERLKGVDSTLKIQPAKLEDSAVYLCASSPVQPRGNTEAFFGQGTRLTVV.

This clonotype was seen ten or more times. This rearrangement joins TRBV11-2 to TRBJ2-3; no reliable D call. The CDR3 length is 14 residues. The V gene's germline CDR1 is SGHAT and CDR2 FQNNGV. V lost 2 bases to trimming and J lost 6 bases, with 12 bases between them. The DNA of the CDR3 is TGTGCCAGCAGCTTATTCAGCTTTCGGGATACGCAGTATTTT. Protein: CASSLFSFRDTQYF.

The chain uses TRBV11-2 and TRBJ2-1; the match to TRBD2 covers 7 bases. Looked up from germline, CDR1 is SGHAT and CDR2 is FQNNGV. With 5 bases clipped from V and 7 bases from J, the junction kept 8 bases outside the gene matches. CDR3 length: 14 residues. For the CDR3, the DNA is TGTGCCAGCAGCAAGCTCGGGGGGAAGAATGAGCAGTTCTTC. Translating it yields CASSKLGGKNEQFF.

This clonotype has ten or more counts. This chain connects TRBV6-2 or TRBV6-3 to TRBJ2-1; 10 bases are a match to TRBD2. The V and J ends lost 0 bases and 5 bases, in that order; junction bases with no gene match: 13. Germline V CDR1 and CDR2: MNHEY, SVGEGT. The CDR3 runs 19 residues. CDR3 loop: CASSYSPFRAGGSNNEQFF. CDR3 DNA: TGTGCCAGCAGTTACTCTCCTTTTCGAGCGGGAGGGTCTAACAATGAGCAGTTCTTC.

The table lists this clonotype with a few counts. A read error may be the cause here, since a much bigger clone is one base away. CDR3 loop: CASSLPSGGGGNTIYF. DNA of the CDR3: TGTGCCAGCAGTCTTCCCTCAGGGGGGGGTGGAAACACCATATATTTT. The chain is built from TRBV28 and TRBJ1-3; TRBD1 matches 7 bases. Germline V gives CDR1 MDHEN, CDR2 SYDVKM. Unmatched junction bases numbered 10, after V lost 5 bases and J lost 3 bases. This CDR3 has 16 amino acids.